This record looks at one T cell receptor beta chain sequence and its context. What it binds is unknown. Germline lookup yields CDR1 MGHRA and CDR2 YSYEKL. The CDR3 has 15 amino acids. The germline V and J ends were trimmed by 4 bases and 7 bases, with 20 bases remaining between them. Produced via immunoSEQ multiplex PCR; TCRdb's table is partial and in-frame only. In the table there are 50,000 to 75,000 clones, roughly 86% of which are singletons. The entry originates in a study of OX40 agonist ivuxolimab in advanced cancers. As for the study in general: Ivuxolimab, an antibody acting as an agonist of OX40 (CD134), was used to treat patients. Study-level points and caveats: Partly responding patients at 0.1-3.0 mg/kg showed some of the smallest clonal expansion. At 0.1 to 3.0 mg/kg, CD4+ and CD8+ blood T cells expanded clonally by week 6.

The origin of this receptor is an adult with an advanced solid tumor such as melanoma, head and neck, liver or kidney cancer. This sample comprised CD4+ or CD8+ T cells sorted from blood, obtained in a trial of the OX40 agonist ivuxolimab. V and J are TRBV4-1 and TRBJ2-7, with unresolved D. Here the CDR3 reads CASSLETNIPQEQYF. Written as DNA, the CDR3 is TGCGCCAGCAGCCTTGAGACAAATATCCCCCAGGAGCAGTACTTC.